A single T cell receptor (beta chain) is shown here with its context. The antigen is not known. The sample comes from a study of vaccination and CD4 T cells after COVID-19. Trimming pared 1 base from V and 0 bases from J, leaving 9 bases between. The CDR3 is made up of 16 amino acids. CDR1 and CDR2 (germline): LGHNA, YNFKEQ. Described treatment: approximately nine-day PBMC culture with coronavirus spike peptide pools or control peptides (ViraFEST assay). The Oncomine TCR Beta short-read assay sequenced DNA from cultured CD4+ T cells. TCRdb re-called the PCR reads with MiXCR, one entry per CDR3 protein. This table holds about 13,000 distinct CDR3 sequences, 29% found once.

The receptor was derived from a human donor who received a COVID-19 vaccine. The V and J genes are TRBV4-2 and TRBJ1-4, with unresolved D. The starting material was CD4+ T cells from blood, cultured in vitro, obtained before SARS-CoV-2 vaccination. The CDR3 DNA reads TGTGCCAGCAGCCAAGGACGAGAAGCAACTAATGAAAAACTGTTTTTT. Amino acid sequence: CASSQGREATNEKLFF.